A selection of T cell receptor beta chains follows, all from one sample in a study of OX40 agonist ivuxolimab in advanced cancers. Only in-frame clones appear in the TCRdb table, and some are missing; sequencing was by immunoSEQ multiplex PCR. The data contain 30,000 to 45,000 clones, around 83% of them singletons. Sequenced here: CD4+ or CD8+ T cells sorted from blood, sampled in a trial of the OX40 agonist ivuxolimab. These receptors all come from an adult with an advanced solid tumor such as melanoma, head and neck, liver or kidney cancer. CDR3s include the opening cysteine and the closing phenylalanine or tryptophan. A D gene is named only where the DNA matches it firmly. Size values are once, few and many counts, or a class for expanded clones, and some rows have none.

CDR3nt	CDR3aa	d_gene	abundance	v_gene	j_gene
TGTGCCAGCAGTTACTCGAAGCGGACTAGAGGAGAGCAGTACTTC	CASSYSKRTRGEQYF	TRBD2	NA	TRBV6-5	TRBJ2-7
TGTGCCAGCTCACCAAGTTCACAGGGTGAGCAGTACTTC	CASSPSSQGEQYF	NA	few	TRBV18	TRBJ2-7
TGCGCCAGCAGCCGCACAGGGGGCGCGAACTATGGCTACACCTTC	CASSRTGGANYGYTF	TRBD1	NA	TRBV5-1	TRBJ1-2
TGTGCCAGCAGCTCTAACCTGGGCACTGAAGCTTTCTTT	CASSSNLGTEAFF	NA	NA	TRBV13	TRBJ1-1
TGTGCCAGCAGTCGAACAGGGAGAGGCGGCTACACCTTC	CASSRTGRGGYTF	NA	few	TRBV28	TRBJ1-2
TGTGCCAGCAGCGTCTCCTACGAGCAGTACTTC	CASSVSYEQYF	NA	NA	TRBV7-9	TRBJ2-7
TGTGCCTGGAGTACAGGGGGTGGCTATGGCTACACCTTC	CAWSTGGGYGYTF	TRBD1	NA	TRBV30	TRBJ1-2
TGTGCCAGCAGTTATGCAGGGAGAACTGAAGCTTTCTTT	CASSYAGRTEAFF	NA	NA	TRBV6-5	TRBJ1-1
TGTGCCAGCAGTTACTATCCGGGAACAGATACGCAGTATTTT	CASSYYPGTDTQYF	NA	NA	TRBV6-5	TRBJ2-3
TGTGCCTGGAGTGTGGGACAGGGAGGCTACGAGCAGTACTTC	CAWSVGQGGYEQYF	TRBD1	NA	TRBV30	TRBJ2-7
TGTGCCAGCAGCTTGGGGGGACAGAATTCACCCCTCCACTTT	CASSLGGQNSPLHF	TRBD1	NA	TRBV5-5	TRBJ1-6
TGTGCCAGCAAAACGCCCGAACTAGCGGGAGTAGATACGCAGTATTTT	CASKTPELAGVDTQYF	TRBD2	NA	TRBV28	TRBJ2-3
TGTGCCATTTCGGACAGGGGCGGCACAGATACGCAGTATTTT	CAISDRGGTDTQYF	TRBD1	NA	TRBV5-4	TRBJ2-3
TGTGCCAGCAGTGAGACTGGGCCACACTATGAGCAGTTCTTC	CASSETGPHYEQFF	NA	NA	TRBV25-1	TRBJ2-1
TGTGCCAGCAGGGGGACTAGCGGGGGCACAGATACGCAGTATTTT	CASRGTSGGTDTQYF	TRBD2	NA	TRBV28	TRBJ2-3
TGTGCCAGCAGCGCCCAACCAATCTCTGGAAACACCATATATTTT	CASSAQPISGNTIYF	NA	NA	TRBV5-5	TRBJ1-3
TGTGCCAGCAGTTCGGACAGGTTGAACACTGAAGCTTTCTTT	CASSSDRLNTEAFF	TRBD1	few	TRBV6-5	TRBJ1-1
TGTGCCATCAGTGATCGAGACGGGGAGCTGTTTTTT	CAISDRDGELFF	NA	NA	TRBV10-3	TRBJ2-2
TGTGCCAGCAGCTTAAGGACAGGGGGTGAAAAACTGTTTTTT	CASSLRTGGEKLFF	TRBD1	NA	TRBV11-2	TRBJ1-4
TGCGCCAGCACTTGGGACAGGGGAGGGCAAGAAAAACTGTTTTTT	CASTWDRGGQEKLFF	TRBD1	NA	TRBV10-1	TRBJ1-4
TGCGCCAGCAGCCTAAGCCCGGCTAGCGGGACCAAAAACATTCAGTACTTC	CASSLSPASGTKNIQYF	TRBD2	NA	TRBV4-1	TRBJ2-4
TGTGCCAGCAACCTACAGGGTCCATTAGCCAAAAACATTCAGTACTTC	CASNLQGPLAKNIQYF	NA	NA	TRBV2	TRBJ2-4
TGTGCCAGCAGCCTCGGGACTAGCGGGGTAGATACGCAGTATTTT	CASSLGTSGVDTQYF	TRBD2	NA	TRBV9	TRBJ2-3
TGTGCCAGCAGTGAATCCGGACTAAACACCGGGGAGCTGTTTTTT	CASSESGLNTGELFF	NA	once	TRBV2	TRBJ2-2
TGTGCCAGCAGTCCCTATGATAGCAATCAGCCCCAGCATTTT	CASSPYDSNQPQHF	NA	NA	TRBV27	TRBJ1-5
TGCGCCAGCAGCCAAGGGCTGGTTTATAGCAATCAGCCCCAGCATTTT	CASSQGLVYSNQPQHF	NA	few	TRBV4-1	TRBJ1-5
TGTGCCAGCGCGTCTGGGCGGGGAGTGGGTGAGCAGTTCTTC	CASASGRGVGEQFF	NA	NA	TRBV6-6	TRBJ2-1
TGTGCCAGCAGCCCACGGACAGGGACTGGGGATGGCTACACCTTC	CASSPRTGTGDGYTF	TRBD1	once	TRBV7-8	TRBJ1-2
TGTGCCAGCAGTGCAATCCTGCGGGAGCGTCTGTTCTTC	CASSAILRERLFF	TRBD2	NA	TRBV6-1	TRBJ2-1
TGTGCCAGCAGACCCACAGGGGGAAACACCGGGGAGCTGTTTTTT	CASRPTGGNTGELFF	TRBD1	few	TRBV7-3	TRBJ2-2
TGTGCCAGCAGTTTAATGGGGACACCATCCTCGCCCCTCCACTTT	CASSLMGTPSSPLHF	NA	NA	TRBV27	TRBJ1-6
TGCGCCAGCAGCTTGGCAGGGGTTTTAGAGGAGACCCAGTACTTC	CASSLAGVLEETQYF	NA	NA	TRBV5-1	TRBJ2-5
TGTGCCAGCAGTGAAGTGGGGGCCATCAATCAGCCCCAGCATTTT	CASSEVGAINQPQHF	NA	NA	TRBV6-1	TRBJ1-5
TGTGCCAGCAGCTTGGGGCCTAGCGGATACTACGAGCAGTACTTC	CASSLGPSGYYEQYF	TRBD2	NA	TRBV5-6	TRBJ2-7
TGTGCCAGCTCACCAGCGTACGTTAACTATGGCTACACCTTC	CASSPAYVNYGYTF	NA	NA	TRBV18	TRBJ1-2
TGCGCCAGCAGTGAGCCGACAGAGACCCAGTACTTC	CASSEPTETQYF	NA	medium-sized	TRBV10-2	TRBJ2-5
TGTGCCAGCAGCCAACGTTGGGACAGGACTCCCCATTCACCCCTCCACTTT	CASSQRWDRTPHSPLHF	TRBD1	NA	TRBV14	TRBJ1-6
TGTGCCAGCAGTTACTCCCGGGCCTCGAACACTGAAGCTTTCTTT	CASSYSRASNTEAFF	NA	once	TRBV6-5	TRBJ1-1
TGTGCCAGCAAGGTCGGACTAGCGGGAGGGGAGACCCAGTACTTC	CASKVGLAGGETQYF	TRBD2	NA	TRBV19	TRBJ2-5
TGTGCCAGCAGTAGTAGACAGGGAGGGTCACCCCTCCACTTT	CASSSRQGGSPLHF	TRBD1	NA	TRBV28	TRBJ1-6
TGTGCCAGCAGACCTAAGGGGACCCTAGAGGGCTACACCTTC	CASRPKGTLEGYTF	NA	NA	TRBV6-6	TRBJ1-2
TGTGCCAGTAGTATAACCGTAGTAGATACGCAGTATTTT	CASSITVVDTQYF	NA	NA	TRBV19	TRBJ2-3
TGCGCCAGCAGCTTGGGGACCCCCGGGAGGGGAAACACCATATATTTT	CASSLGTPGRGNTIYF	NA	NA	TRBV5-1	TRBJ1-3
TGTGCCAGCAGCTTAGTCCCCGGCCGGGAGCAGCATTTT	CASSLVPGREQHF	NA	NA	TRBV11-2	TRBJ1-5
TGTGCCAGTAGTATAGCGGATAGCAATCAGCCCCAGCATTTT	CASSIADSNQPQHF	NA	NA	TRBV19	TRBJ1-5
TGCGCCAGCAGCCAGGCAGAAAGGGTGGGTGAGCAGTTCTTC	CASSQAERVGEQFF	NA	NA	TRBV4-1	TRBJ2-1
TGTGCCAGCACCGCCCAGGGGGACGAGAATTCACCCCTCCACTTT	CASTAQGDENSPLHF	TRBD1	NA	TRBV2	TRBJ1-6
TGTGCCATCAGTGAAGACTCAGGGGGCCGGTACGAGCAGTACTTC	CAISEDSGGRYEQYF	TRBD1	NA	TRBV10-3	TRBJ2-7
TGTGCCAGCAGTTTGATTAATTCACCCCTCCACTTT	CASSLINSPLHF	NA	NA	TRBV6-1	TRBJ1-6
TGTGCCAGCAGCAAGACCTATCGGGAGACCCAGTACTTC	CASSKTYRETQYF	NA	NA	TRBV6-5	TRBJ2-5
TGCGCCAGCAGCCTGACAGAGGCGGACACCATATATTTT	CASSLTEADTIYF	NA	few	TRBV5-1	TRBJ1-3
TGTGCCAGCAGCCGTGATTGGGGGGATGGCTACACCTTC	CASSRDWGDGYTF	NA	NA	TRBV7-9	TRBJ1-2
TGTGCCAGCAGCTTAGCAGTGACAGGGAGCGAGACCCAGTACTTC	CASSLAVTGSETQYF	TRBD1	NA	TRBV7-9	TRBJ2-5
TGTGCCAGCAGACAAAAGGGCACCGGGGAGCTGTTTTTT	CASRQKGTGELFF	NA	NA	TRBV6-6	TRBJ2-2
TGTGCCAGCTCACCACCAGGGTCGGCCAAAAACATTCAGTACTTC	CASSPPGSAKNIQYF	NA	NA	TRBV18	TRBJ2-4